This T cell receptor (beta chain) is from a study of T cells in localized non-small cell lung cancer. Study findings and constraints: Higher blood T cell density went with longer overall survival.

Repertoires were generated with immunoSEQ multiplex PCR, while TCRdb's copy carries only in-frame clones and drops some. The sample yields more than 950 clones, roughly a sixth seen once. This clone was counted only a few times. The antigen is not known. This CDR3 region has 15 residues. The germline V gene encodes CDR1 SGDLS and CDR2 YYNGEE. Trimming took 4 bases from V and 0 from J, leaving 13 bases between them. The receptor's source is a woman between 35 and 70 years old with stage II lung adenocarcinoma. The material was lung tumor tissue, obtained before any cancer treatment. This chain uses TRBV9 with TRBJ1-1, with a possible D match to TRBD1 (6 bases). The DNA for the CDR3 is TGTGCCAGCAGCCCCCGGGGACAAGTGAACACTGAAGCTTTCTTT. Protein sequence: CASSPRGQVNTEAFF.